This T cell receptor beta chain was sequenced in a study of regulatory T cells in long-lasting Graves disease. The V gene's germline CDR1 is KGHDR and CDR2 SFDVKD. This CDR3 region has 17 residues. Trimming left V 2 bases short and J 1 base short, with 13 bases between. According to the study, TCR beta libraries were built with iRepertoire HTBI primers and CDR3-region Arm-PCR. TCRdb ran MiXCR on the multiplex PCR reads and lists one entry per CDR3 protein. This repertoire shows about 470,000 distinct CDR3 sequences, 20% to 25% found once; its top ten account for roughly 7%. In its sample, this clonotype was seen many times. Time point meaning: persistent/refractory GD, antithyroid drugs over 5 years with positive TRAb. RNA from PBMCs was the source of the TCR library.

This clonotype originated in a female donor with Graves disease. The genes are TRBV24-1 and TRBJ2-2; possibly TRBD2 for D (5 bases). Sequenced here: peripheral blood mononuclear cells (PBMCs), sampled when the disease was refractory, from a patient treated with antithyroid drugs. The CDR3 DNA reads as TGTGCCACCAGTGATTCAATTAGAGGGCTGAACACCGGGGAGCTGTTTTTT. This encodes CATSDSIRGLNTGELFF.